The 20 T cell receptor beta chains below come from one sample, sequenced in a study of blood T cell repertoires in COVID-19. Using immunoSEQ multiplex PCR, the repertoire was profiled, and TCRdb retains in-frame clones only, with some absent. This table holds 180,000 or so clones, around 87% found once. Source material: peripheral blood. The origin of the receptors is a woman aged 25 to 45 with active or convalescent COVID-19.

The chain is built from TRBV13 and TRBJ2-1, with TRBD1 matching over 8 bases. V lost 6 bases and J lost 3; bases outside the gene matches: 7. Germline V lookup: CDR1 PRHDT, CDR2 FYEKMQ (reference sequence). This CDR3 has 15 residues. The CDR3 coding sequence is TGTGCCAGCAGTTTTCAGGGGGCCATCTACAATGAGCAGTTCTTC. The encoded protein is CASSFQGAIYNEQFF.

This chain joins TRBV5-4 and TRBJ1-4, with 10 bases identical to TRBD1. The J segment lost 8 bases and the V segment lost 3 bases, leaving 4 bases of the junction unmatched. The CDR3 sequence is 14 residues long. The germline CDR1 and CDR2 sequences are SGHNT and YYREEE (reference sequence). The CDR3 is CASSSTGGPEKLFF. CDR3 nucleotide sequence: TGTGCCAGCAGCTCGACAGGGGGCCCAGAAAAACTGTTTTTT.

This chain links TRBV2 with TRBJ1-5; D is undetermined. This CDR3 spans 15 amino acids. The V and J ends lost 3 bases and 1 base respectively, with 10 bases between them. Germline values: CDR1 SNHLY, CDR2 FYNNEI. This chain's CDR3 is CASSEMGRSNQPQHF. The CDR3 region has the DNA TGTGCCAGCAGTGAGATGGGGAGAAGCAATCAGCCCCAGCATTTT.

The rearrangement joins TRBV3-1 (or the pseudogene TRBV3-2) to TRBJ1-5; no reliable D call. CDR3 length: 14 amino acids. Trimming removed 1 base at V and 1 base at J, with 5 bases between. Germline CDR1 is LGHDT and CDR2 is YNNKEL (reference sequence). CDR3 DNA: TGTGCCAGCAGCCAAGGGCACAGCAATCAGCCCCAGCATTTT. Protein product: CASSQGHSNQPQHF.

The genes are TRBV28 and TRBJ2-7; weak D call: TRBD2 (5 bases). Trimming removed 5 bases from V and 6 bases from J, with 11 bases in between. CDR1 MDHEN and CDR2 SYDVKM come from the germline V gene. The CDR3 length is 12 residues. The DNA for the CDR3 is TGTGCCAGCAGTGGGAGACGGGGCGAGCAGTACTTC. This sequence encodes CASSGRRGEQYF.

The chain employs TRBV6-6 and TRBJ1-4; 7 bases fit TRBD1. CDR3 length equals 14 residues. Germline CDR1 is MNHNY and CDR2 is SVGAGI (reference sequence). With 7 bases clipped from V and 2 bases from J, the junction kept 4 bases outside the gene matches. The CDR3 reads CASIPQGTNEKLFF. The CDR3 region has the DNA TGTGCCAGCATCCCACAGGGGACTAATGAAAAACTGTTTTTT.

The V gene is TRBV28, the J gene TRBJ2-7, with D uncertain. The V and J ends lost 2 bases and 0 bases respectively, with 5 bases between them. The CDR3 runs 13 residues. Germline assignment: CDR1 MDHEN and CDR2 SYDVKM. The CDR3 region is CASSLGTSYEQYF. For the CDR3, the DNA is TGTGCCAGCAGTTTAGGCACCTCCTACGAGCAGTACTTC.

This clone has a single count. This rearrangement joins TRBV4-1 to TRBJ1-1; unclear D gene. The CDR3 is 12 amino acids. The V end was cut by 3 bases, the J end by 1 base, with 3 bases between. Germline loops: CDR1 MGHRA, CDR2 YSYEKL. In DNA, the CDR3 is TGCGCCAGCAGCCACCAGAACACTGAAGCTTTCTTT. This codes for CASSHQNTEAFF.

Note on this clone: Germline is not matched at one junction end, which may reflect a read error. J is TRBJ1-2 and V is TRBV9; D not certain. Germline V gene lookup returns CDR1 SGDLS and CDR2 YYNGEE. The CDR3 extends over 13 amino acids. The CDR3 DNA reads TGTGCCAGCAACGTAGATGGTGCGCGTGGCTACACCTTC. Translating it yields CASNVDGARGYTF.

CDR3 in DNA: TGTGCCAGCAGACAACGTAATCGGGATGGCTACACCTTC. Protein sequence: CASRQRNRDGYTF. The chain links TRBV12-3 or TRBV12-4 to TRBJ1-2; D gene uncertain. The CDR3 spans 13 residues. Trimming took off 6 bases at V and 6 bases at J, with 14 bases between the two ends.

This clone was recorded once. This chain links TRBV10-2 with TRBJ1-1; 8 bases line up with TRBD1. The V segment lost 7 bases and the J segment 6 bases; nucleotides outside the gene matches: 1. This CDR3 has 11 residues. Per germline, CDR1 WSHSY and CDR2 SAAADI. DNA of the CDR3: TGCGCCAGCAAACAGGGGGCTGAAGCTTTCTTT. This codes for CASKQGAEAFF.

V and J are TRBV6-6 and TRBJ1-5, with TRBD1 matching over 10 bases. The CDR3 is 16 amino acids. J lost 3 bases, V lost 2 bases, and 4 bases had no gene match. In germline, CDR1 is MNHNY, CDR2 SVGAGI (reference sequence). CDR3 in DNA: TGTGCCAGCAGTTACCGGACAGGGGGGGACAATCAGCCCCAGCATTTT. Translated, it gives CASSYRTGGDNQPQHF.

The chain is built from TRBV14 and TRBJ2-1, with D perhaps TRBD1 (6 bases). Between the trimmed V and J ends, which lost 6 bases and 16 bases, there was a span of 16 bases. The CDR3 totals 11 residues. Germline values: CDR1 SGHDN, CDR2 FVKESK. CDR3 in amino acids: CASREDSLLFF. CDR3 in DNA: TGTGCCAGCAGAGAGGACAGCCTGCTTTTCTTC.

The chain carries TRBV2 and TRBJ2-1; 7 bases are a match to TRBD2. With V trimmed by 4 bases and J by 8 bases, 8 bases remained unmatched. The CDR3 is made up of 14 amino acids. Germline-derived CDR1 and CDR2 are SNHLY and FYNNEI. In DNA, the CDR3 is TGTGCCAGCAGTGGTGGACTAGATGTATATGAGCAGTTCTTC. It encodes CASSGGLDVYEQFF.

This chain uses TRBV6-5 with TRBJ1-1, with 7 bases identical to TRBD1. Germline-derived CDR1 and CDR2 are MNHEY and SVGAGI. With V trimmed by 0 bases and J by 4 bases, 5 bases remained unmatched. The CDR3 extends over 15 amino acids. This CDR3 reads CASSYSKGAVTEAFF. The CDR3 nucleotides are TGTGCCAGCAGTTACTCGAAGGGGGCGGTCACTGAAGCTTTCTTT.

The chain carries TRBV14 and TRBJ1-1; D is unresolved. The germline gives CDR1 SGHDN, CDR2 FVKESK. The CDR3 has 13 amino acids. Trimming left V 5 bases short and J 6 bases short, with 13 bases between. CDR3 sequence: CASSLAVGAEAFF. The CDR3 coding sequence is TGTGCCAGCAGCTTAGCGGTCGGGGCTGAAGCTTTCTTT. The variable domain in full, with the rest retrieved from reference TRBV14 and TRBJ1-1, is EAGVTQFPSHSVIEKGQTVTLRCDPISGHDNLYWYRRVMGKEIKFLLHFVKESKQDESGMPNNRFLAERTGGTYSTLKVQPAELEDSGVYFCASSLAVGAEAFFGQGTRLTVV.

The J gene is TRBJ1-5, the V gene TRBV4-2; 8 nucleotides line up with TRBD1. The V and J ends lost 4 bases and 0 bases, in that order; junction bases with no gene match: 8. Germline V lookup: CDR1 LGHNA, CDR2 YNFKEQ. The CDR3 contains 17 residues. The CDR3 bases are TGTGCCAGCAGCCTTCGGACAGGGCCTTATAGCAATCAGCCCCAGCATTTT. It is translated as CASSLRTGPYSNQPQHF.

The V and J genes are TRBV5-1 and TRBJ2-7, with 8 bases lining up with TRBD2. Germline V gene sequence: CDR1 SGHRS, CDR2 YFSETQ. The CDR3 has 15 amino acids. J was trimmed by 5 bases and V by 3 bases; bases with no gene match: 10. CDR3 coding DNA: TGCGCCAGCAGCTCCCCGGCAGCGGGAGAGCACGAGCAGTACTTC. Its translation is CASSSPAAGEHEQYF. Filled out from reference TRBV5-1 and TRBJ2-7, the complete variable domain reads KAGVTQTPRYLIKTRGQQVTLSCSPISGHRSVSWYQQTPGQGLQFLFEYFSETQRNKGNFPGRFSGRQFSNSRSEMNVSTLELGDSALYLCASSSPAAGEHEQYFGPGTRLTVT.

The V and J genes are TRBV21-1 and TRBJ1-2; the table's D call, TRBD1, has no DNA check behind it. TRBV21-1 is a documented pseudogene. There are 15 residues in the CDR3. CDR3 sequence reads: CASSKAKQQDYGYTF. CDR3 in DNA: TGTGCCAGCAGCAAAGCCAAACAACAAGATTATGGCTACACCTTC.

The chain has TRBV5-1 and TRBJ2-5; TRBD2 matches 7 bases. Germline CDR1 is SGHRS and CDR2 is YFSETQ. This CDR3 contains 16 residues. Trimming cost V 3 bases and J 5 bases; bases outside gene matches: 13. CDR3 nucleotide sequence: TGCGCCAGCAGCTCCGGTGGTCTAGCGGCCAGCGAGACCCAGTACTTC. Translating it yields CASSSGGLAASETQYF.